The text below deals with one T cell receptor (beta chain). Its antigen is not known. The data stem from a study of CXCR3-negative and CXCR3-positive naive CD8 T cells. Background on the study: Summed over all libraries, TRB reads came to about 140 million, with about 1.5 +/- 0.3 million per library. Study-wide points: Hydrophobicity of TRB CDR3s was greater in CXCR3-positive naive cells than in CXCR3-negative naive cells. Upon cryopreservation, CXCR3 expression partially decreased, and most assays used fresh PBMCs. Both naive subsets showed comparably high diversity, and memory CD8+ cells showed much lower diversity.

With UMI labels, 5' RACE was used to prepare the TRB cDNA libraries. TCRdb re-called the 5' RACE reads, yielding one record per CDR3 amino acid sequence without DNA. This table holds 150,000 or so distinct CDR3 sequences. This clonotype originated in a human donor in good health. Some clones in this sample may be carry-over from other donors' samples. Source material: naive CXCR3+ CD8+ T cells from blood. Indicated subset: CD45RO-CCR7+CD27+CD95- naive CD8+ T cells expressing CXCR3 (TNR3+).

The CDR3 region is CSASPPLGGRGYTF. V gene TRBV20-1 combines with J gene TRBJ1-2; lacking DNA, the TRBD1 call made by TCRdb goes unchecked. The CDR3 sequence is 14 residues long. CDR1 and CDR2 (germline): DFQATT, SNEGSKA (reference sequence).